The following is a T cell receptor (beta chain) sequence with its context. This sample stems from a study of T cells in Graves' hyperthyroidism and ophthalmopathy. The CDR3 extends over 18 amino acids. V shed 4 bases and J shed 0 bases, with 19 bases lying between them. CDR1 is SGHTA and CDR2 is FQGNSA in the germline V gene. TCR beta CDR3 regions were amplified from RNA transcripts. With the HTBI primer set, the TCR CDR3 went through a first round of RT-PCR. A single record per CDR3 protein comes from TCRdb applying MiXCR to the multiplex PCR reads. The sample consists of about 600,000 distinct CDR3 sequences, 16% of them appearing once.

The sequence was obtained from a woman between 35 and 50 years old with Graves' ophthalmopathy. This chain links TRBV7-2 with TRBJ1-5, with D possibly being TRBD1 (6 bases). The specimen sequenced was blood. The CDR3 sequence: CASSSRTVMPYSNQPQHF. CDR3 coding DNA: TGTGCCAGCAGCTCCCGGACAGTTATGCCCTATAGCAATCAGCCCCAGCATTTT.